This T cell receptor (beta chain) was obtained from a study of T cells after yellow fever vaccination. Study-level points and caveats: Clones that expanded after primary vaccination mostly reappeared after the booster (96% CD4, about 91% CD8). The appearance of a small share of clonotypes in both CD4 and CD8 compartments was observed.

CDR1 LNHNV and CDR2 YYDKDF come from the germline V gene (reference sequence). V lost 1 base and J lost 0, with 7 bases in between. The CDR3 has 15 residues. This clonotype turned up a few times. Its antigen is unidentified. In making TCR cDNA, 5'RACE template switching added a universal primer site and UMIs to it. Each CDR3 protein gets one entry after TCRdb re-called the 5' RACE reads with MiXCR. The sample has approximately 300,000 distinct CDR3 sequences, about 8.7% seen once; the top ten hold 18%. This sequence joins TRBV15 and TRBJ1-3; no clear D. This sequence originates from a man aged 18 to 30 who received the YFV17D yellow fever vaccine. The sequencing used PBMCs, collected on the day of the first yellow fever vaccination. In DNA, the CDR3 is TGTGCCACCAGCAGAGCCGTGTCCTCTGGAAACACCATATATTTT. Residues: CATSRAVSSGNTIYF.